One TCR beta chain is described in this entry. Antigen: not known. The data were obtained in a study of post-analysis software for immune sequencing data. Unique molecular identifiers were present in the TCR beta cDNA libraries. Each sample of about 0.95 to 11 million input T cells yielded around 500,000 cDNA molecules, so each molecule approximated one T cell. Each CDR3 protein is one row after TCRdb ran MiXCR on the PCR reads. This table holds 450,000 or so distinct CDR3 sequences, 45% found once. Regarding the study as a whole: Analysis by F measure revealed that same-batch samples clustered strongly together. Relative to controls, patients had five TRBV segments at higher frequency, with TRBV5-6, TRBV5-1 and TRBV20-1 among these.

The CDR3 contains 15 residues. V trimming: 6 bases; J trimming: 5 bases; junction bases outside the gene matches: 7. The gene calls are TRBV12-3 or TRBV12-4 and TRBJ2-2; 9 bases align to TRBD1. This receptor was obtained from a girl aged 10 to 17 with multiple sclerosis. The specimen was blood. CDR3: CASSSGTGYTGELFF. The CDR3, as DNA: TGTGCCAGCAGCTCCGGGACAGGGTATACCGGGGAGCTGTTTTTT.